This TCR beta chain was recorded in a study of T cell changes during pregnancy in multiple sclerosis. The method was immunoSEQ multiplex PCR; TCRdb's version includes in-frame clones alone and lacks a portion of them. Of about 67,000 clones listed, 80% to 90% are singletons. Germline values: CDR1 SNHLY, CDR2 FYNNEI. The ends were cut back, 2 bases at V and 9 bases at J, with 8 bases in the middle. The CDR3 covers 11 residues. Sequences were derived from peripheral blood, sampled in the first trimester of pregnancy. The TCR sequence derives from a female donor with multiple sclerosis, enrolled in a pregnancy study. V is TRBV2 and J is TRBJ2-7; D unresolved. In DNA form, the CDR3 reads TGTGCCAGCAGTGAATGGCTAGTGCAGTACTTC. Its translation: CASSEWLVQYF. Supplemented by reference TRBV2 and TRBJ2-7, the full variable domain reads EPEVTQTPSHQVTQMGQEVILRCVPISNHLYFYWYRQILGQKVEFLVSFYNNEISEKSEIFDDQFSVERPDGSNFTLKIRSTKLEDSAMYFCASSEWLVQYFGPGTRLTVT.